This T cell receptor beta chain derives from a study of blood T cell repertoires in COVID-19. Study-level background: The samples span acute and convalescent COVID-19 from the United States, Italy and Spain. T cells, B-cell-depleted T cells, or PBMCs provided the cDNA or gDNA that served as material.

Losses at the gene ends were 2 bases for V and 9 bases for J; bases not matched to a gene: 7. Germline CDR1 MNHEY, CDR2 SVGAGI. This CDR3 is 14 amino acids long. Measured with immunoSEQ multiplex PCR; TCRdb has only the in-frame clones, and not every one. The data hold around 70,000 clones, with approximately 79% observed a single time. The sequenced sample was peripheral blood. This sequence was found in a woman aged 50 to 60 with acute or convalescent COVID-19. This chain uses TRBV6-5 with TRBJ2-1; 7 bases line up with TRBD2. The CDR3 bases are TGTGCCAGCAGTTACGGGGGGGACCACGGTGAGCAGTTCTTC. Encoded protein: CASSYGGDHGEQFF.